This is a list of T cell receptor beta chains from one sample in a study of cytomegalovirus exposure and HLA in healthy donors. Generated by immunoSEQ multiplex PCR, the TCRdb table keeps only in-frame clones and is missing some. This table has about 130,000 clones, around 75% appearing once. Source material: PBMCs. These receptors were collected from a man aged 25-40 years in good health and CMV-seronegative. Both conserved end residues are part of each CDR3. D genes are given only for firm matches. Clone size appears in some rows only: once, few, many, or a class for an expanded clone.

j_call d_call v_call clone_size cdr3_aa cdr3_nt
TRBJ1-2 TRBD1 TRBV6-5 NA CASSSMTGPTYGYTF TGTGCCAGCAGTTCAATGACAGGGCCTACGTATGGCTACACCTTC
TRBJ1-1 NA TRBV18 NA CASSQGGEAFF TGTGCCAGCTCCCAGGGAGGTGAAGCTTTCTTT
TRBJ2-7 NA TRBV6-6 NA CASRREHYEQYF TGTGCCAGCAGGAGGGAACACTACGAGCAGTACTTC
TRBJ2-1 TRBD1 TRBV6-5 NA CASSYRFGTGYNEQFF TGTGCCAGCAGTTACCGTTTCGGGACAGGCTACAATGAGCAGTTCTTC
TRBJ2-5 TRBD1 TRBV7-7 NA CASSDRTGGRETQYF TGTGCTAGCAGCGACAGGACAGGGGGCAGGGAGACCCAGTACTTC
TRBJ2-7 NA TRBV11-2 NA CASSLEWGDSYEQYF TGTGCCAGCAGCTTAGAGTGGGGGGATTCCTACGAGCAGTACTTC
TRBJ2-3 NA TRBV29-1 NA CSVDETVMRSTDTQYF TGCAGCGTGGATGAGACAGTCATGAGAAGCACAGATACGCAGTATTTT
TRBJ1-1 NA TRBV5-1 NA CASSIEGVNTEAFF TGCGCCAGCAGTATAGAGGGAGTGAACACTGAAGCTTTCTTT
TRBJ1-2 NA TRBV15 few CATSPARNQGNYGYTF TGTGCCACCAGCCCGGCCCGAAACCAGGGGAACTATGGCTACACCTTC
TRBJ2-7 NA TRBV28 NA CASSLAFYEQYF TGTGCCAGCTCTTTGGCCTTCTACGAGCAGTACTTC
TRBJ1-5 NA TRBV7-2 NA CASSLTLDQPQHF TGTGCCAGCAGCTTAACTTTGGATCAGCCCCAGCATTTT
TRBJ1-4 TRBD1 TRBV4-3 NA CASSQEAMTGGREKLFF TGCGCCAGCAGCCAAGAAGCGATGACAGGGGGTCGTGAAAAACTGTTTTTT
TRBJ2-5 NA TRBV19 NA CASSPSQETQYF TGTGCCAGTAGTCCCTCTCAAGAGACCCAGTACTTC
TRBJ2-3 NA TRBV7-9 NA CASSYSGAPDTQYF TGTGCCAGCAGCTACTCGGGAGCTCCAGATACGCAGTATTTT
TRBJ1-6 NA TRBV23-1 NA CASSQSSLVSPLHF TGCGCCAGCAGTCAATCAAGCCTTGTTTCACCCCTCCACTTT
TRBJ2-7 NA TRBV7-2 NA CASSTLGGGYEQYF TGTGCCAGCAGCACCTTGGGAGGGGGATACGAGCAGTACTTC
TRBJ2-3 NA TRBV6-5 few CASSLTDTDTQYF TGTGCCAGCAGTCTGACAGACACAGATACGCAGTATTTT
TRBJ2-1 NA TRBV29-1 NA CSVEKVLANFNEQFF TGCAGCGTTGAAAAGGTACTAGCAAATTTCAATGAGCAGTTCTTC
TRBJ2-7 TRBD1 TRBV7-9 NA CASSRQGVLYEQYF TGTGCCAGCAGCCGACAGGGGGTTCTCTACGAGCAGTACTTC
TRBJ2-1 TRBD1 TRBV19 NA CASRPTGNEQFF TGTGCCAGTAGACCGACAGGGAATGAGCAGTTCTTC
TRBJ2-7 NA TRBV29-1 NA CSVATISWGRFYEQYF TGCAGCGTTGCGACTATTTCGTGGGGGCGATTCTACGAGCAGTACTTC
TRBJ1-2 NA TRBV9 NA CASSVAWRSGMTYGYTF TGTGCCAGCAGCGTAGCTTGGAGGTCGGGTATGACCTATGGCTACACCTTC
TRBJ1-2 NA TRBV7-2 NA CAGGQYGYTF TGTGCCGGAGGACAGTATGGCTACACCTTC
TRBJ2-1 NA TRBV4-3 NA CASSPGIGYEQFF TGCGCCAGCAGCCCGGGGATTGGCTATGAGCAGTTCTTC
TRBJ1-4 TRBD1 TRBV10-3 NA CAISETDRGSSANEKLFF TGTGCCATCAGTGAGACGGACAGGGGATCGTCAGCTAATGAAAAACTGTTTTTT
TRBJ1-2 NA TRBV30 few CAWKTDGYTF TGTGCCTGGAAAACGGATGGCTACACCTTC
TRBJ1-2 TRBD1 TRBV7-8 NA CASSIRTGVYGYTF TGTGCCAGCAGCATAAGGACAGGGGTTTATGGCTACACCTTC
TRBJ2-4 TRBD1 TRBV27 few CASSLLLGQGNIQYF TGTGCCAGCAGTCTCCTCCTGGGACAGGGAAACATTCAGTACTTC
TRBJ1-6 NA TRBV7-6 NA CASSAGDSSYNSPLHF TGTGCCAGCAGCGCGGGGGATAGCTCCTATAATTCACCCCTCCACTTT
TRBJ2-7 NA TRBV23-1 NA CASSQALYEQYF TGCGCCAGCAGTCAAGCACTCTACGAGCAGTACTTC
TRBJ2-7 NA TRBV7-8 once CASSYTGYEQYF TGTGCCAGCAGTTACACAGGGTACGAGCAGTACTTC
TRBJ2-5 TRBD1 TRBV5-4 NA CASSSDRGVQETQYF TGTGCCAGCAGCTCTGACAGGGGAGTACAAGAGACCCAGTACTTC